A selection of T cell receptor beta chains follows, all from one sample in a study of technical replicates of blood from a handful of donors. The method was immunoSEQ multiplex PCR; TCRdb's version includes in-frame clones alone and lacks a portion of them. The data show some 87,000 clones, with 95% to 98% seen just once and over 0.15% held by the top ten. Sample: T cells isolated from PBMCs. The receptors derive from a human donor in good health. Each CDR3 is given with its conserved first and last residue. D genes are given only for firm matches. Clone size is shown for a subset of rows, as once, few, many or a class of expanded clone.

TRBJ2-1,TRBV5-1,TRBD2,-,TGCGCCAGCAGCCCCCATGCCGGGACTAGTATTATTCCGGAGCAGTTCTTC,CASSPHAGTSIIPEQFF
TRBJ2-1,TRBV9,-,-,TGTGCCAGCAGCGTACAGGACACCATCAATGAGCAGTTCTTC,CASSVQDTINEQFF
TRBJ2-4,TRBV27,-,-,TGTGCCAGCAGTACAACCGGGACATGGTACTTC,CASSTTGTWYF
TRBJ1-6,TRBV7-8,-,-,TGTGCCAGCAGCCGTGCCCCGGGAACGGGGAATTCACCCCTCCACTTT,CASSRAPGTGNSPLHF
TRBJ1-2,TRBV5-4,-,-,TGTGCCAGCAGCTTGGGAGGAAACTATGGCTACACCTTC,CASSLGGNYGYTF
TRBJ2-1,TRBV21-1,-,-,TGTGCCAGCAGCGCCTTCTTTCAGGAGGGGACTTACAATGAGCAGTTCTTC,CASSAFFQEGTYNEQFF
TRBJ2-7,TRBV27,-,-,TGTGCCAGCAGTTTTGGTAGCGGCTCCTACGAGCAGTACTTC,CASSFGSGSYEQYF
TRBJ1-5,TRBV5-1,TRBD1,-,TGCGCCAGCAGCCCCGGGACAGGGGCAAATCAGCCCCAGCATTTT,CASSPGTGANQPQHF
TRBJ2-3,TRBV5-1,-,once,TGCGCCAGCAGCTTGGAACGCCCCGCTCGGGGTACGCAGTATTTT,CASSLERPARGTQYF
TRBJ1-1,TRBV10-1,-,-,TGCGCCAGCAGCCCGAGTCTTGGGGGCGGGGGTGAAGCTTTCTTT,CASSPSLGGGGEAFF
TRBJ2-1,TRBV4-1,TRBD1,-,TGCGCCAGTGGCCGGGACAGAGACTACAATGAGCAGTTCTTC,CASGRDRDYNEQFF
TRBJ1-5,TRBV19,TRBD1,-,TGTGCCACCAAGGGGCCATTTGGATTACCAAGGACAGGGGCAAAAAATCAGCCCCAGCATTTT,CATKGPFGLPRTGAKNQPQHF
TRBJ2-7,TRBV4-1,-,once,TGCGCCAGCAGCCAAGATCAGGGGGGCGCGGGTTATTCCTACGAGCAGTACTTC,CASSQDQGGAGYSYEQYF
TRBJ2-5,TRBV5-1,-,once,TGCGCCAGCGGAGGATCGGAGGAGACCCAGTACTTC,CASGGSEETQYF
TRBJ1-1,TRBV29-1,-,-,TGCAGCGTGGGTGGAGGCACTGAAGCTTTCTTT,CSVGGGTEAFF
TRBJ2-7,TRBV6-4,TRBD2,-,TGTGCCAGCAGTCCGGGACTAGGCAACTACGAGCAGTACTTC,CASSPGLGNYEQYF
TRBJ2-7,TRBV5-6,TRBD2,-,TGTGCCAGCAGCCCTCCCCCGGGGGGAACCTACGAGCAGTACTTC,CASSPPPGGTYEQYF
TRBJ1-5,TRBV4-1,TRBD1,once,TGCGCCAGCAGCCAAGATGCGGTCTCGGCAGGGGGCCCTAACAATCAGCCCCAGCATTTT,CASSQDAVSAGGPNNQPQHF
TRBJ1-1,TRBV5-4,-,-,TGTGCCAGCAGCTTACCCGGTTCGAACACTGAAGCTTTCTTT,CASSLPGSNTEAFF
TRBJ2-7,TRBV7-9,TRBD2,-,TGTGCCAGCAGCTCCTTGGGGGGGGGTGACTACGAGCAGTACTTC,CASSSLGGGDYEQYF